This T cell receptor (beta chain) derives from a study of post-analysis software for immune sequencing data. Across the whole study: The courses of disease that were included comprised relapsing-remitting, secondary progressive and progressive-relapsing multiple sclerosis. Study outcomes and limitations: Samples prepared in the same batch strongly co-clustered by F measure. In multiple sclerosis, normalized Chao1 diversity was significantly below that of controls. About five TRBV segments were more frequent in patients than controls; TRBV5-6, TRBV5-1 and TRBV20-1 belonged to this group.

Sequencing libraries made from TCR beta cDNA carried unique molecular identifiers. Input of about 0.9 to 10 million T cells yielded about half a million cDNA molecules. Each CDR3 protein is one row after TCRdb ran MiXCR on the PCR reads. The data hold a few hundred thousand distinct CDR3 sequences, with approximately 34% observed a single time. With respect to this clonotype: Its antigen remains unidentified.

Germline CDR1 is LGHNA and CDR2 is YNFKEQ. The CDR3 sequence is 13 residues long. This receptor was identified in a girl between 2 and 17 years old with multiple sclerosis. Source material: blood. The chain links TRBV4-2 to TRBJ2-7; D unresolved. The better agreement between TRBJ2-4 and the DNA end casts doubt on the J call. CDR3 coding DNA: TGTGCCAGCAGCCAGGATAGGGCGGCCATTCAGTACTTC. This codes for CASSQDRAAIQYF.